The present entry profiles one T cell receptor (beta chain) with its context. Mismatch with germline at one junction end may stem from a read error. The record originates from a study of low-dose radiotherapy and immunotherapy resistance in tumors. TRAV- and TRBV-specific primers, spanning alpha and beta chains, primed first-strand cDNA. The PCR that amplified TCRs ran for 20 cycles, relying on a constant-region primer and a V-primer adapter. TCRdb itself ran the reads through MiXCR, one entry per CDR3 protein. The sample carries 55,000 to 65,000 distinct CDR3 sequences, around 27% recorded once. Time point specified: before trial treatment. This CDR3 is built from 12 residues. Germline V CDR1 and CDR2: DFQATT, SNEGSKA (reference sequence).

The TCR sequence derives from a male donor with rectosigmoid adenocarcinoma. J is TRBJ2-7 and V is TRBV20-1; 7 bases are a match to TRBD2. The specimen comprised PBMCs, sampled before treatment. CDR3: CTAQDRGDEQYF. The CDR3, as DNA: TGCACTGCTCAAGATCGGGGGGACGAGCAGTACTTC.